The present entry profiles one T cell receptor (beta chain) with its context. Its specificity is unknown. The sample is drawn from a study of brain T cells in children with intractable seizures. Study conclusions and caveats: Viral specificity was inferred only from CDR3 similarity; HCMV serostatus was unknown.

This sample's time point: blood from clinic visit 5 months post-surgery; TSC patient then seizure free. Before surgery, patients took at least one anti-epileptic drug. Here immunoSEQ multiplex PCR was the method, and the copy in TCRdb shows in-frame clones only, minus some. The sample shows hundreds of thousands of clones, nearly 95% of them seen only once. Germline CDR1 reads PRHDT; CDR2 reads FYEKMQ (reference sequence). Trimming removed 5 bases from V and 6 bases from J, with 17 bases in between. This CDR3 region has 15 residues. The sample was peripheral blood, taken 4 to 6 months after surgery. The sequence was collected from a boy under two years old with tuberous sclerosis and intractable seizures. The chain recombines TRBV13 with TRBJ2-1, with D possibly matching TRBD1 (5 bases). The CDR3 nucleotides read TGTGCCAGCAGCGGACACTATCCGGGCGGCAATGAGCAGTTCTTC. Protein: CASSGHYPGGNEQFF.